The clone carrying this TCR beta chain came up once. Study processing details: Estimation of nucleated cell counts was performed using reference gene primer amplification. TCRdb's copy holds only in-frame clones and misses some; the assay was immunoSEQ multiplex PCR. V, J and clone size are taken as reported in that table, and D and trimming were inferred from the DNA itself. The table records about 200,000 clones, around 80% of them present only once. This sample was included in a study of blood T cell repertoires in COVID-19. In the study overall: COVID-19 samples from acute and convalescent phases originated in the United States, Italy and Spain. PBMCs, B-cell-depleted T cells, or T cells were the source of the cDNA or gDNA that made up the material.

J gave up 1 base and V 5 bases, and 10 bases lay outside the gene matches. The CDR3 totals 17 residues. The germline gives CDR1 LNHDA, CDR2 SQIVND (reference sequence). This chain connects TRBV19 to TRBJ2-1; TRBD2 aligns across 8 bases. This TCR came from a woman aged 70-85 years with acute or convalescent COVID-19. Sequencing was carried out using peripheral blood. CDR3 sequence: CASSPAAGAGSYNEQFF. As DNA, the CDR3 is TGTGCCAGTAGTCCTGCAGCGGGAGCAGGGTCCTACAATGAGCAGTTCTTC.